This TCR beta chain originates from a study of human T cells and chemical hapten exposure. The sample holds a few counts of this clonotype. Extraction yielded total RNA from whole blood (unfractionated). What the library attached to individual cDNA molecules were unique molecular identifiers. One entry per CDR3 protein, called by TCRdb with MiXCR from the 5' RACE reads. Of under 150,000 distinct CDR3 sequences in the sample, approximately 20% were seen once. This receptor was taken from a human donor in good health.

CDR3 protein: CASSPRLDEQYF. DNA for the CDR3: TGTGCCAGCAGCCCAAGACTGGACGAGCAGTACTTC. J is TRBJ2-7 and V is TRBV7-2; D not certain. Trimming left V 5 bases short and J 5 bases short, with 10 bases between. CDR1 and CDR2 (germline): SGHTA, FQGNSA. The CDR3 covers 12 residues.